These 16 T cell receptor beta chains were all obtained from the same sample, sequenced in a study of T cell changes during pregnancy in multiple sclerosis. Measured with immunoSEQ multiplex PCR; TCRdb has only the in-frame clones, and not every one. The data contain about 59,000 clones, over 90% of them singletons. The sample here was CD8+ T cells from peripheral blood mononuclear cells, taken in the third trimester of pregnancy. Every receptor here comes from a female donor with multiple sclerosis, enrolled in a pregnancy study.

This chain links TRBV29-1 with TRBJ2-1; weak D call: TRBD2 (6 bases). V lost 8 bases to trimming and J lost 6 bases, with 11 bases between them. The germline V gene encodes CDR1 SQVTM and CDR2 ANQGSEA. The CDR3 consists of 11 residues. The CDR3 protein is CSSGVANEQFF. Here the CDR3 DNA reads TGCAGCTCGGGGGTTGCCAATGAGCAGTTCTTC.

The V and J genes are TRBV30 and TRBJ2-5; D may be TRBD2 (5 bases). The CDR3 has 14 residues. V was clipped by 0 bases and J by 2 bases, with 10 bases between them. Germline lookup yields CDR1 GTSNPN and CDR2 SVGIG (reference sequence). The DNA for the CDR3 is TGTGCCTGGAGTGTACGACTAACGCAAGAGACCCAGTACTTC. Protein product: CAWSVRLTQETQYF.

The chain carries TRBV9 and TRBJ1-1; 7 bases agree with TRBD1. CDR1 and CDR2 (germline): SGDLS, YYNGEE. CDR3 length: 14 residues. V shed 4 bases and J 5 bases; nucleotides not matched to a gene: 8. CDR3 in DNA: TGTGCCAGCAGCCGACAGGGCCCGAGGACTGAAGCTTTCTTT. Its protein is CASSRQGPRTEAFF.

This rearrangement joins TRBV5-1 to TRBJ1-1, with D possibly being TRBD1 (5 bases). Germline CDR1 SGHRS, CDR2 YFSETQ. The CDR3 loop spans 14 amino acids. The ends were cut back, 2 bases at V and 2 bases at J, with 10 bases in the middle. CDR3 loop: CASSLGWGNTEAFF. In DNA, the CDR3 is TGCGCCAGCAGCTTAGGGTGGGGCAACACTGAAGCTTTCTTT.

The V gene is TRBV7-9, the J gene TRBJ1-2; D may be TRBD1 (5 bases). The CDR3 runs to 14 residues. The germline V gene encodes CDR1 SEHNR and CDR2 FQNEAQ (reference sequence). Deletions cut 5 bases from V and 0 bases from J, with 10 bases between. The CDR3 here is CASSAGQANYGYTF. The DNA for the CDR3 is TGTGCCAGCAGCGCGGGGCAAGCTAACTATGGCTACACCTTC. Looking up the rest from reference TRBV7-9 and TRBJ1-2 gives the full variable domain: DTGVSQNPRHKITKRGQNVTFRCDPISEHNRLYWYRQTLGQGPEFLTYFQNEAQLEKSRLLSDRFSAERPKGSFSTLEIQRTEQGDSAMYLCASSAGQANYGYTFGSGTRLTVV.

This chain links TRBV13 with TRBJ2-7; TRBD1 matches at 7 bases. Per germline, CDR1 PRHDT and CDR2 FYEKMQ (reference sequence). The ends lost 4 bases at V and 1 base at J; junction bases unmatched: 4. This CDR3 has 14 residues. The DNA for the CDR3 is TGTGCCAGCAGCTCCGGGACAGATTCCTACGAGCAGTACTTC. It is translated as CASSSGTDSYEQYF.

The chain combines TRBV5-5 with TRBJ2-7; TRBD2 agrees at 9 bases. The CDR3 is made up of 15 amino acids. J was trimmed by 3 bases and V by 5 bases; bases with no gene match: 9. The germline V gene encodes CDR1 SGHKS and CDR2 YYEKEE (reference sequence). CDR3 sequence: CASSQDSGGYYEQYF. CDR3 coding DNA: TGTGCCAGCAGTCAAGATAGCGGGGGCTACTACGAGCAGTACTTC.

The V call is TRBV2, the J call TRBJ2-7; 8 bases line up with TRBD1. Germline-derived CDR1 and CDR2 are SNHLY and FYNNEI. The length of the CDR3 is 15 residues. Unmatched junction bases numbered 11, after V lost 10 bases and J lost 0 bases. The DNA of the CDR3 is TGTGCCACTGCAGGGGGCCCCGGGAGCTCCTACGAGCAGTACTTC. Encoded protein: CATAGGPGSSYEQYF.

This rearrangement joins TRBV7-9 to TRBJ2-7; weak D call: TRBD1 (6 bases). CDR3 length: 16 residues. V shed 1 base and J shed 0 bases, with 13 bases lying between them. Germline V gene data show CDR1 as SEHNR and CDR2 as FQNEAQ (reference sequence). The CDR3 nucleotides are TGTGCCAGCAGCTTAGATAGACAGGAGAGCTCCTACGAGCAGTACTTC. This gives the protein CASSLDRQESSYEQYF.

The chain uses TRBV27 and TRBJ2-7, with 8 bases aligning to TRBD2. The CDR3 extends over 15 amino acids. The V segment lost 6 bases and the J segment 2 bases; nucleotides outside the gene matches: 9. The germline CDR1 and CDR2 sequences are MNHEY and SMNVEV (reference sequence). The CDR3 loop is CASRNPSGSTYEQYF. The CDR3 DNA sequence: TGTGCCAGCAGAAACCCTAGCGGGTCCACCTACGAGCAGTACTTC.

The chain recombines TRBV7-9 with TRBJ2-7, with a weak D call TRBD2 (5 bases). The CDR3 runs to 14 residues. Germline V gene sequence: CDR1 SEHNR, CDR2 FQNEAQ (reference sequence). V was shortened by 1 base and J by 1 base, with 8 bases between the two germline ends. CDR3 in DNA: TGTGCCAGCAGCTTAGTACTAGGTTCCTACGAGCAGTACTTC. This sequence encodes CASSLVLGSYEQYF.

V is TRBV2 and J is TRBJ1-1, with 10 bases identical to TRBD1. Germline V lookup: CDR1 SNHLY, CDR2 FYNNEI. J lost 4 bases, V lost 7 bases, and 6 bases had no gene match. CDR3 length: 14 residues. CDR3 protein: CASNNRDRGTEAFF. CDR3 sequence (DNA): TGTGCCAGCAACAACCGGGACAGGGGCACTGAAGCTTTCTTT.

This rearrangement joins TRBV29-1 to TRBJ2-7, with 7 bases matching TRBD1. Germline CDR1 is SQVTM and CDR2 is ANQGSEA. This CDR3 contains 13 residues. V lost 2 bases and J lost 4; bases outside the gene matches: 5. In DNA, the CDR3 is TGCAGCGTTGAATTCGACAGGGCTTACGAGCAGTACTTC. It is translated as CSVEFDRAYEQYF.

This CDR3 is CASSSPSGLAANLDEQFF. The CDR3 DNA reads as TGTGCCAGCAGTTCCCCCTCTGGGCTAGCGGCTAATCTGGATGAGCAGTTCTTC. This chain connects TRBV28 to TRBJ2-1; 7 bases agree with TRBD2. V dropped 4 bases and J dropped 8; count of bases not matched to a gene: 20. The CDR3 has 18 amino acids. Germline CDR1 and CDR2: MDHEN and SYDVKM.

The CDR3 sequence: CASSTWTGQEQYF. The CDR3 DNA reads TGTGCCAGTAGTACCTGGACAGGGCAAGAGCAGTACTTC. V is TRBV19 and J is TRBJ2-7, with 8 bases lining up with TRBD1. The junction had 6 bases not matched to a gene; V was cut back by 4 bases and J by 7 bases. The CDR3 runs 13 residues. Germline values: CDR1 LNHDA, CDR2 SQIVND (reference sequence).

In regard to this clone: In the same sample, other DNA sequences code for this CDR3. The rearrangement uses TRBV29-1 and TRBJ2-1, with D perhaps TRBD2 (5 bases). From germline, CDR1 is SQVTM and CDR2 ANQGSEA. Trimming left V 3 bases short and J 1 base short, with 7 bases between. This CDR3 region has 13 residues. For the CDR3, the DNA is TGCAGCGTTGATGGAGGATCCTACAATGAGCAGTTCTTC. Protein: CSVDGGSYNEQFF.